The present entry profiles one T cell receptor beta chain with its context. From germline, CDR1 is SNHLY and CDR2 FYNNEI. V lost 8 bases and J 7 bases, leaving 17 bases between the germline ends. This CDR3 spans 13 amino acids. This sample was included in a study of blood T cell repertoires in COVID-19. Across the study: Acute and convalescent COVID-19 samples came from the United States, Italy and Spain.

The assay was immunoSEQ multiplex PCR, and TCRdb's table has in-frame clones only and misses some. The sample lists roughly 240,000 clones, approximately 82% occurring once. Sample: peripheral blood. This clonotype was obtained from an elderly woman with acute or convalescent COVID-19. J is TRBJ1-2 and V is TRBV2, with a tentative D call TRBD1 (6 bases). The CDR3 spells CASRKTGFPGYTF. In DNA form, the CDR3 reads TGTGCCAGCCGTAAAACAGGGTTCCCTGGCTACACCTTC.